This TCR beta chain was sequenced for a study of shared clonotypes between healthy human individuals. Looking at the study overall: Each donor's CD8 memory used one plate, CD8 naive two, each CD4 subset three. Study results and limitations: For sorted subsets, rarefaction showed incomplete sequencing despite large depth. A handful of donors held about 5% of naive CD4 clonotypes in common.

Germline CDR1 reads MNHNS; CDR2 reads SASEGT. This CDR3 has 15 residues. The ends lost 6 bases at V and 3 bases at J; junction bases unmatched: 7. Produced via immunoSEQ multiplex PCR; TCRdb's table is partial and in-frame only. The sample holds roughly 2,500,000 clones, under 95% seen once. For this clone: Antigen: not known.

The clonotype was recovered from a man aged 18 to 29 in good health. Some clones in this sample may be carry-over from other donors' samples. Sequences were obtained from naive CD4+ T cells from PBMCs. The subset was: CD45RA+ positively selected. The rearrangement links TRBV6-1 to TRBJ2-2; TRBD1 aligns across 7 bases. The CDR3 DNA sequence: TGTGCCAGCAGGACCGGACAGGACCACACCGGGGAGCTGTTTTTT. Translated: CASRTGQDHTGELFF.